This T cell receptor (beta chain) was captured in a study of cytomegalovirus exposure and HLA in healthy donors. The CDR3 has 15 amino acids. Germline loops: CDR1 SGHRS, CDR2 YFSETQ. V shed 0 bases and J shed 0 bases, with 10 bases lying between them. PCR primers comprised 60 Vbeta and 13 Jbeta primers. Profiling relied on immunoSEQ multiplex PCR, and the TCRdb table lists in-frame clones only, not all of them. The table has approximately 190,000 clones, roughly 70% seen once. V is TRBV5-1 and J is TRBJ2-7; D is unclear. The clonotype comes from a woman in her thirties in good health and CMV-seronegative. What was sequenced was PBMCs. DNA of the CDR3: TGCGCCAGCAGCTTGGATACTTCCCTCTCCTACGAGCAGTACTTC. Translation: CASSLDTSLSYEQYF. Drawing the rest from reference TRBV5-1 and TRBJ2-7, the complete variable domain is KAGVTQTPRYLIKTRGQQVTLSCSPISGHRSVSWYQQTPGQGLQFLFEYFSETQRNKGNFPGRFSGRQFSNSRSEMNVSTLELGDSALYLCASSLDTSLSYEQYFGPGTRLTVT.